A selection of T cell receptor beta chains follows, all from one sample in a study of cytomegalovirus exposure and HLA in healthy donors. The protocol was immunoSEQ multiplex PCR, while the TCRdb copy is restricted to in-frame clones and leaves out a portion. Among some 160,000 clones, around 80% were seen once, and the ten largest hold 2% to 3%. The sample was PBMCs. The receptors come from a boy aged 2 to 9 in good health and CMV-seronegative. Each CDR3 is given with its conserved first and last residue. The D gene is left open where the match is weak. Clone size is not always given. Where it is, it says once, few, many or a class for expanded clones.

clone size: NA; J gene: TRBJ2-3; D gene: NA; V gene: TRBV5-1; CDR3 DNA: TGCGCCAGCAGCTTGGACAGCGGCAGCACAGATACGCAGTATTTT; CDR3 protein: CASSLDSGSTDTQYF
clone size: once; J gene: TRBJ1-1; D gene: NA; V gene: TRBV7-6; CDR3 DNA: TGTGCCAGCAGCAGGGGAGGTGCTGAAGCTTTCTTT; CDR3 protein: CASSRGGAEAFF
clone size: NA; J gene: TRBJ2-7; D gene: TRBD2; V gene: TRBV19; CDR3 DNA: TGTGCCAGTAGTCCTCGAGCCAGGACTAGCGGGATCGAGCAGTACTTC; CDR3 protein: CASSPRARTSGIEQYF
clone size: NA; J gene: TRBJ2-1; D gene: NA; V gene: TRBV7-2; CDR3 DNA: TGTGCCAGCAGCTTAGCGCGGGGCAATGAGCAGTTCTTC; CDR3 protein: CASSLARGNEQFF
clone size: NA; J gene: TRBJ1-1; D gene: TRBD1; V gene: TRBV9; CDR3 DNA: TGTGCCAGCAGCGTGGCCCGGGACAGGGTGATGAACACTGAAGCTTTCTTT; CDR3 protein: CASSVARDRVMNTEAFF
clone size: few; J gene: TRBJ2-2; D gene: NA; V gene: TRBV12-5; CDR3 DNA: TGTGCTAGTGGTTCGGCCCCTGTGGGGGGTCACACCGGGGAGCTGTTTTTT; CDR3 protein: CASGSAPVGGHTGELFF
clone size: NA; J gene: TRBJ1-5; D gene: NA; V gene: TRBV11-2; CDR3 DNA: TGTGCCAGCCATATTATCGAGGGGGAAAGCAATCAGCCCCAGCATTTT; CDR3 protein: CASHIIEGESNQPQHF
clone size: NA; J gene: TRBJ2-3; D gene: TRBD2; V gene: TRBV9; CDR3 DNA: TGTGCCAGCAGCCAGCGGGGGGGCTTCGCAGATACGCAGTATTTT; CDR3 protein: CASSQRGGFADTQYF
clone size: NA; J gene: TRBJ1-2; D gene: NA; V gene: TRBV7-8; CDR3 DNA: TGTGCCAGCAGCTTCCGGGGTCTAGGATCGAATGGCTACACCTTC; CDR3 protein: CASSFRGLGSNGYTF
clone size: NA; J gene: TRBJ2-7; D gene: TRBD1; V gene: TRBV23-1; CDR3 DNA: TGCGCCAGCCCCCGCCCGGGACAGCCCTCATGCGAGCAGTACTTC; CDR3 protein: CASPRPGQPSCEQYF
clone size: NA; J gene: TRBJ1-2; D gene: TRBD1; V gene: TRBV6-5; CDR3 DNA: TGTGCCAGCAGTAGGGGGCTGAACTATGGCTACACCTTC; CDR3 protein: CASSRGLNYGYTF
clone size: NA; J gene: TRBJ2-7; D gene: TRBD1; V gene: TRBV2; CDR3 DNA: TGTGCCAGCCGGGACAGGGTCCACGAGCAGTACTTC; CDR3 protein: CASRDRVHEQYF
clone size: NA; J gene: TRBJ1-1; D gene: NA; V gene: TRBV6-6; CDR3 DNA: TGTGCCAGCAGTTACTCCGGGGGCACTGAAGCTTTCTTT; CDR3 protein: CASSYSGGTEAFF
clone size: NA; J gene: TRBJ1-1; D gene: NA; V gene: TRBV7-2; CDR3 DNA: TGTGCCAGCAGCAACCAGGGTATCGCTGAAGCTTTCTTT; CDR3 protein: CASSNQGIAEAFF
clone size: NA; J gene: TRBJ2-1; D gene: TRBD1; V gene: TRBV18; CDR3 DNA: TGTGCCAGCTCACCTCCGGGACAGCACTACAATGAGCAGTTCTTC; CDR3 protein: CASSPPGQHYNEQFF
clone size: NA; J gene: TRBJ1-4; D gene: NA; V gene: TRBV7-6; CDR3 DNA: TGTGCCAGCAGCTTAACTACAGGGCGAGAAGAAAAACTGTTTTTT; CDR3 protein: CASSLTTGREEKLFF
clone size: NA; J gene: TRBJ1-4; D gene: NA; V gene: TRBV6-6; CDR3 DNA: TGTGCCAGCAGTGCCATAGGGGCAGAAAAACTGTTTTTT; CDR3 protein: CASSAIGAEKLFF
clone size: NA; J gene: TRBJ2-7; D gene: NA; V gene: TRBV27; CDR3 DNA: TGTGCCAGCAGTTTATCGGTCGCGCGGGAGCAGTACTTC; CDR3 protein: CASSLSVAREQYF
clone size: NA; J gene: TRBJ2-1; D gene: TRBD2; V gene: TRBV7-3; CDR3 DNA: TGTGCCAGCAGCTTAACGGGGACTAGCGGGAGTCATGAGCAGTTCTTC; CDR3 protein: CASSLTGTSGSHEQFF